The 21 T cell receptor beta chains listed next were all sequenced from one sample in a study of T-cell reconstitution after alpha-beta-depleted transplantation in children (dated by TCRdb to between 2015 and 2016). Receptor amplification or capture employed PCR. The listed sequencing device is Illumina HiSeq 2500. TCR libraries were prepared with molecular barcoding, using unique molecular identifiers to normalize TCRbeta repertoire quantification. TCRdb applied fastp at Q25 and MiXCR to the public reads, then kept only in-frame beta chains. Identical CDR3 proteins give one entry, which carries the most common genes and DNA. In this sample the table shows 83,000 or so distinct CDR3 sequences, about 8% of which occur a single time. About 7% of the sample is taken by the ten largest. Here the sequenced sample was PBMCs from the stem cell graft donor, taken from the stem cell graft. The receptors here all came from a human donor who donated a stem cell graft to a child with congenital amegakaryocytic thrombocytopenia.

This clonotype was seen repeatedly, ten times or more. The rearrangement uses TRBV4-2 and TRBJ2-3, with a weak D call TRBD2 (6 bases). This CDR3 has 16 residues. With 0 bases removed from V and 3 bases from J, the gap between germline ends came to 13 bases. The germline CDR1 and CDR2 sequences are LGHNA and YNFKEQ. CDR3 nucleotide sequence: TGTGCCAGCAGCCAAGACGATCGGGGGAGGACAGATACGCAGTATTTT. Translated, it gives CASSQDDRGRTDTQYF.

This clonotype was recorded many times. Written as DNA, the CDR3 is TGCGCCAGCAGCTTGAGTACAGGGGCTAGGGATGAGCAGTTCTTC. This sequence encodes CASSLSTGARDEQFF. The chain combines TRBV5-1 with TRBJ2-1, with TRBD1 matching 7 bases. The germline CDR1 and CDR2 sequences are SGHRS and YFSETQ. The CDR3 covers 15 residues. V lost 1 base to trimming and J lost 8 bases; unmatched junction nucleotides: 9.

At least ten counts were recorded for this clonotype. J is TRBJ2-7 and V is TRBV12-3 or TRBV12-4; D is undetermined. Trimming shortened V by 4 bases and J by 9 bases, and 13 bases separated the two germline ends. CDR3 length: 12 residues. The CDR3 here is CASSSRADRQYF. CDR3 nucleotide sequence: TGTGCCAGCAGTTCACGAGCAGATCGGCAGTACTTC.

The V and J genes are TRBV19 and TRBJ2-7; TRBD1 matches at 11 bases. Germline V gives CDR1 LNHDA, CDR2 SQIVND (reference sequence). V was pared by 7 bases and J by 6 bases, with 11 bases of the junction left unmatched. This CDR3 contains 15 residues. The CDR3 DNA reads as TGTGCCAGTACCCCGGGACAGGGGGGAGTAAGCGAGCAGTACTTC. It codes for CASTPGQGGVSEQYF.

This clonotype was seen ten or more times. This chain links TRBV12-3 or TRBV12-4 with TRBJ1-4; perhaps TRBD1 as D (5 bases). Trimming cost V 6 bases and J 4 bases, with 18 bases left between them. The CDR3 length is 16 residues. The CDR3 spells CASRPTLWGFNEKLFF. The CDR3 nucleotides are TGTGCCAGCAGACCAACTCTATGGGGGTTTAATGAAAAACTGTTTTTT.

This clonotype has a count of ten or more. This chain joins TRBV12-3 or TRBV12-4 and TRBJ2-5; D unclear. The CDR3 sequence is 13 residues long. The V end was cut by 7 bases, the J end by 2 bases, with 11 bases between. For the CDR3, the DNA is TGTGCCAGCAAAGTGTCCAGTCAAGAGACCCAGTACTTC. Its translation is CASKVSSQETQYF.

This clonotype was observed many times. The chain couples TRBV7-4 to TRBJ1-5; D is ambiguous. In germline, CDR1 is SGHVT, CDR2 SQSDAQ. This CDR3 spans 16 amino acids. V was shortened by 5 bases and J by 0 bases, with 14 bases between the two germline ends. The CDR3: CASSNPTAYSNQPQHF. CDR3 bases: TGTGCCAGCAGCAACCCGACGGCTTATAGCAATCAGCCCCAGCATTTT. The whole variable domain, filled in from reference TRBV7-4 and TRBJ1-5, reads GAGVSQSPRYKVAKRGRDVALRCDSISGHVTLYWYRQTLGQGSEVLTYSQSDAQRDKSGRPSGRFSAERPERSVSTLKIQRTEQGDSAVYLCASSNPTAYSNQPQHFGDGTRLSIL.

This clonotype was counted a few times. The genes are TRBV2 and TRBJ2-6; no firm D call. The CDR3 has 15 residues. With 4 bases removed from V and 0 bases from J, the gap between germline ends came to 7 bases. Germline-derived CDR1 and CDR2 are SNHLY and FYNNEI. The CDR3 DNA reads as TGTGCCAGCAGTGTATCGGGCTCTGGGGCCAACGTCCTGACTTTC. It specifies CASSVSGSGANVLTF.

This clonotype was seen at least ten times. The rearrangement joins TRBV5-5 to TRBJ2-3; D gene unclear. V gave up 4 bases and J gave up 1 base, with 19 bases separating them. The CDR3 consists of 17 residues. The germline V gene encodes CDR1 SGHKS and CDR2 YYEKEE (reference sequence). This chain's CDR3 is CASSTRPTGRRTDTQYF. CDR3 bases: TGTGCCAGCAGCACCCGGCCGACGGGCAGACGCACAGATACGCAGTATTTT.

This clonotype was seen at least ten times. The chain has TRBV6-2 or TRBV6-3 and TRBJ2-2; no reliable D call. Deletions cut 7 bases from V and 4 bases from J, with 4 bases between. This CDR3 comprises 11 residues. Germline CDR1 is MNHEY and CDR2 is SVGEGT. CDR3 bases: TGTGCCAGCATGCGCACCGGGGAGCTGTTTTTT. This encodes CASMRTGELFF.

This clonotype has ten or more counts. The chain joins TRBV20-1 to TRBJ1-5, with TRBD1 matching over 8 bases. The CDR3 is 12 amino acids. V was clipped by 5 bases and J by 7 bases; unmatched bases: 4. Germline CDR1 reads DFQATT; CDR2 reads SNEGSKA (reference sequence). This chain's CDR3 is CSAGRQGQPQHF. The CDR3 bases are TGCAGTGCTGGTAGACAGGGGCAGCCCCAGCATTTT.

The V and J genes are TRBV5-8 and TRBJ2-7; tentatively, D is TRBD1 (6 bases). This CDR3 comprises 15 residues. Germline V gene data show CDR1 as SGHTS and CDR2 as YDEGEE. Trimming removed 3 bases at V and 5 bases at J, with 18 bases between. In nucleotides, the CDR3 is TGTGCCAGCAGCTCGTGGGGCAGGGGCGTCAACGAGCAGTACTTC. Its translation is CASSSWGRGVNEQYF.

This clonotype was observed many times. V and J are TRBV15 and TRBJ2-3, with D maybe TRBD2 (5 bases). In germline, CDR1 is LNHNV, CDR2 YYDKDF (reference sequence). The V and J ends lost 1 base and 4 bases respectively, with 9 bases between them. The CDR3 has 14 residues. The CDR3 region has the DNA TGTGCCACCAGCAGAGTCCCGAGGGCAGATACGCAGTATTTT. Protein: CATSRVPRADTQYF.

This clonotype was seen at least ten times. CDR3 DNA sequence: TGTGCCAGCAGCTCCAGGACTAGCGGGGGTAATGAGCAGTTCTTC. Translated, it gives CASSSRTSGGNEQFF. This chain links TRBV7-2 with TRBJ2-1; 13 nucleotides line up with TRBD2. Germline CDR1 is SGHTA and CDR2 is FQGNSA. The CDR3 runs to 15 residues. With 4 bases clipped from V and 7 bases from J, the junction kept 4 bases outside the gene matches.

The sample holds many counts of this clonotype. The chain recombines TRBV20-1 with TRBJ2-5; D possibly corresponds to TRBD2 (5 bases). The V gene lost 6 bases and the J gene lost 5 bases, with 13 bases spanning the gap. Germline assignment: CDR1 DFQATT and CDR2 SNEGSKA (reference sequence). CDR3 length: 12 amino acids. CDR3 amino acids: CSAAEWEETQYF. The CDR3 nucleotides are TGCAGTGCCGCGGAGTGGGAGGAGACCCAGTACTTC.

This clonotype was seen ten or more times. V usage is TRBV6-5 and J usage is TRBJ1-1; TRBD1 matches 7 bases. Germline CDR1 is MNHEY and CDR2 is SVGAGI. The CDR3 sequence is 14 residues long. With V trimmed by 2 bases and J by 4 bases, 4 bases remained unmatched. CDR3 residues: CASSYGGQTTEAFF. In nucleotides, the CDR3 is TGTGCCAGCAGTTACGGGGGACAGACCACTGAAGCTTTCTTT.

This clonotype was picked up many times. The V gene is TRBV10-1, the J gene TRBJ2-3; D ambiguous. This CDR3 contains 15 residues. Trimming took 0 bases from V and 2 from J, leaving 9 bases between them. CDR1 and CDR2 (germline): WNHNN, SYGVQD (reference sequence). The CDR3 here is CASSESPSTTDTQYF. CDR3 nucleotides: TGCGCCAGCAGTGAGTCCCCCAGCACCACAGATACGCAGTATTTT.

This clonotype was seen many times. The chain couples TRBV5-4 to TRBJ2-5; no clear D gene. Deletions cut 2 bases from V and 1 base from J, with 6 bases between. The CDR3 has 13 amino acids. From germline, CDR1 is SGHNT and CDR2 YYREEE (reference sequence). The CDR3 region is CASSLTIQETQYF. DNA for the CDR3: TGTGCCAGCAGCTTAACGATCCAAGAGACCCAGTACTTC.

Ten or more counts support this clonotype. The chain employs TRBV5-1 and TRBJ2-5; D is undetermined. The CDR3 totals 14 residues. Germline CDR1 SGHRS, CDR2 YFSETQ. Trimming pared 0 bases from V and 1 base from J, leaving 7 bases between. The CDR3 region has the DNA TGCGCCAGCAGCTTGGCACACCCCCAAGAGACCCAGTACTTC. It specifies CASSLAHPQETQYF. Full variable domain (rest looked up from reference TRBV5-1 and TRBJ2-5): KAGVTQTPRYLIKTRGQQVTLSCSPISGHRSVSWYQQTPGQGLQFLFEYFSETQRNKGNFPGRFSGRQFSNSRSEMNVSTLELGDSALYLCASSLAHPQETQYFGPGTRLLVL.

This clonotype has a count of ten or more. The chain uses TRBV7-6 and TRBJ2-6, with 7 bases that match TRBD2. CDR1 SGHVS and CDR2 FNYEAQ come from the germline V gene. V shed 5 bases and J 2 bases; nucleotides not matched to a gene: 12. CDR3 length: 18 residues. The CDR3 region has the DNA TGTGCCAGCAGCGAAACTAGCGTCCGTAATGCTGGGGCCAACGTCCTGACTTTC. Translating gives CASSETSVRNAGANVLTF.

There are many counts of this clonotype. This chain uses TRBV7-9 with TRBJ1-2; no clear D gene. In germline, CDR1 is SEHNR, CDR2 FQNEAQ (reference sequence). Trimming took off 5 bases at V and 0 bases at J, with 16 bases between the two ends. This CDR3 contains 16 residues. The CDR3 coding sequence is TGTGCCAGCAGCCCCGTAAATTCGCCACCTAACTATGGCTACACCTTC. As protein: CASSPVNSPPNYGYTF. The full variable domain, with the rest looked up from reference TRBV7-9 and TRBJ1-2, is DTGVSQNPRHKITKRGQNVTFRCDPISEHNRLYWYRQTLGQGPEFLTYFQNEAQLEKSRLLSDRFSAERPKGSFSTLEIQRTEQGDSAMYLCASSPVNSPPNYGYTFGSGTRLTVV.